A single sample is the source of the 14 T cell receptor beta chains below, sequenced in a study of T cell responses to AZD1222 COVID-19 vaccine. Assay: immunoSEQ multiplex PCR; the TCRdb copy retains only in-frame clones and omits some. The sample lists around 140,000 clones, approximately 88% occurring once. The starting material was peripheral blood, obtained on day 0 of AZD1222 vaccination. These receptor sequences come from an adult in good health.

This chain connects TRBV9 to TRBJ2-1; the match to TRBD2 covers 8 bases. Germline CDR1 reads SGDLS; CDR2 reads YYNGEE. With V trimmed by 7 bases and J by 4 bases, 4 bases remained unmatched. The CDR3 totals 13 residues. The DNA of the CDR3 is TGTGCCAGCCCGACTAGCGCGTACAATGAGCAGTTCTTC. The encoded protein is CASPTSAYNEQFF. The full variable domain, rest sourced from reference TRBV9 and TRBJ2-1, is DSGVTQTPKHLITATGQRVTLRCSPRSGDLSVYWYQQSLDQGLQFLIQYYNGEERAKGNILERFSAQQFPDLHSELNLSSLELGDSALYFCASPTSAYNEQFFGPGTRLTVL.

This chain uses TRBV5-1 with TRBJ1-5; a possible D gene is TRBD1 (5 bases). Trimming stripped 4 bases from V and 4 bases from J, with 12 bases between. CDR1 is SGHRS and CDR2 is YFSETQ in the germline V gene. The CDR3 is 14 residues long. The CDR3 nucleotides read TGCGCCAGCAGCAAGGACACGGGGAATCAGCCCCAGCATTTT. Amino acid sequence: CASSKDTGNQPQHF.

J is TRBJ1-3 and V is TRBV19; TRBD1 matches at 8 bases. CDR1 LNHDA and CDR2 SQIVND come from the germline V gene (reference sequence). The CDR3 contains 14 residues. J gave up 2 bases and V 4 bases, and 1 base lay outside the gene matches. In nucleotides, the CDR3 is TGTGCCAGTAGTACGGGACAGGCTGGAAACACCATATATTTT. It specifies CASSTGQAGNTIYF.

The rearrangement uses TRBV7-2 and TRBJ1-5, with D unclear. This CDR3 is built from 14 residues. CDR1 and CDR2 (germline): SGHTA, FQGNSA. The V gene lost 4 bases and the J gene lost 3 bases, with 10 bases spanning the gap. Written as DNA, the CDR3 is TGTGCCAGCAGCTCGGGATCGATCAATCAGCCCCAGCATTTT. As protein: CASSSGSINQPQHF.

The V gene is TRBV4-3, the J gene TRBJ2-7; D unclear. The germline CDR1 and CDR2 sequences are LGHNA and YSLEER. Trimming took 0 bases from V and 1 from J, leaving 10 bases between them. CDR3 length: 15 residues. The CDR3 here is CASSQDRAPSYEQYF. CDR3 in DNA: TGCGCCAGCAGCCAAGATCGGGCGCCTTCCTACGAGCAGTACTTC.

In this sample, this clone turned up a few times. The chain is built from TRBV5-1 and TRBJ2-1; TRBD2 matches 7 bases. CDR1 and CDR2 (germline): SGHRS, YFSETQ. CDR3 length: 14 amino acids. After removal of 4 bases from V and 1 base from J, the junction contained 2 bases not matched to a gene. CDR3: CASSGEGSYNEQFF. CDR3 DNA sequence: TGCGCCAGCAGCGGGGAGGGGTCCTACAATGAGCAGTTCTTC.

The rearrangement uses TRBV7-8 and TRBJ1-6; unclear D gene. V lost 6 bases and J lost 7, with 16 bases in between. CDR1 SGHVS and CDR2 FQNEAQ come from the germline V gene. This CDR3 is 15 amino acids long. The CDR3 reads CASRQLEGRNSPLHF. The CDR3 nucleotides are TGTGCCAGCAGACAACTAGAGGGCAGAAATTCACCCCTCCACTTT.

The genes are TRBV28 and TRBJ1-4; 8 positions agree with TRBD1. The CDR3 totals 12 residues. The V and J ends lost 6 bases and 15 bases, in that order; junction bases with no gene match: 9. The germline CDR1 and CDR2 sequences are MDHEN and SYDVKM. CDR3 nucleotide sequence: TGTGCCAGCAGGGTAGGACAGGGTAGATTGTTTTTT. This gives the protein CASRVGQGRLFF.

For the CDR3, the DNA is TGTGCCAGCAGCTTGCGAAGGGGCCGGGCCCTCTACGAGCAGTACTTC. Translating it yields CASSLRRGRALYEQYF. The chain joins TRBV7-2 to TRBJ2-7; tentative D call: TRBD1 (5 bases). Trimming pared 3 bases from V and 3 bases from J, leaving 18 bases between. Germline assignment: CDR1 SGHTA and CDR2 FQGNSA. The CDR3 loop spans 16 amino acids.

The chain is built from TRBV28 and TRBJ1-1; tentatively, D is TRBD1 (5 bases). Trimming cost V 1 base and J 5 bases, with 14 bases left between them. Germline V gene sequence: CDR1 MDHEN, CDR2 SYDVKM. The CDR3 totals 15 residues. CDR3 DNA sequence: TGTGCCAGCAGTTTATCGGCTGGGGGGAGGACTGAAGCTTTCTTT. It is translated as CASSLSAGGRTEAFF. Combining the CDR3 with reference TRBV28 and TRBJ1-1 gives the whole variable domain DVKVTQSSRYLVKRTGEKVFLECVQDMDHENMFWYRQDPGLGLRLIYFSYDVKMKEKGDIPEGYSVSREKKERFSLILESASTNQTSMYLCASSLSAGGRTEAFFGQGTRLTVV.

This clone was picked up a small number of times. The gene calls are TRBV18 and TRBJ2-7; TRBD1 matches at 10 bases. Germline V gene lookup returns CDR1 KGHSH and CDR2 LQKENI. J was trimmed by 6 bases and V by 1 base; bases with no gene match: 6. CDR3 length: 15 amino acids. CDR3: CASSPLGQGSVEQYF. The DNA of the CDR3 is TGTGCCAGCTCACCACTGGGACAGGGGTCGGTCGAGCAGTACTTC.

The V gene is TRBV5-1, the J gene TRBJ2-2; 8 bases line up with TRBD2. CDR1 is SGHRS and CDR2 is YFSETQ in the germline V gene. The length of the CDR3 is 16 residues. The trim removed 4 bases at V and 5 bases at J, leaving 10 bases unmatched. CDR3 amino acids: CASSPRMGLDTGELFF. The CDR3 coding sequence is TGCGCCAGCAGCCCAAGGATGGGACTAGATACCGGGGAGCTGTTTTTT.

This clone came up once. CDR3 loop: CASARGTTGVGTGELFF. CDR3 DNA: TGTGCCAGTGCCCGGGGAACGACAGGGGTTGGGACCGGGGAGCTGTTTTTT. The chain combines TRBV19 with TRBJ2-2, with 8 bases identical to TRBD1. Germline V lookup: CDR1 LNHDA, CDR2 SQIVND (reference sequence). Unmatched junction bases numbered 16, after V lost 8 bases and J lost 5 bases. The CDR3 has 17 amino acids.

The rearrangement joins TRBV7-2 to TRBJ1-6; D perhaps matches TRBD1 (6 bases). Between the trimmed V and J ends, which lost 1 base and 7 bases, there was a span of 11 bases. This CDR3 region has 15 residues. Germline CDR1 is SGHTA and CDR2 is FQGNSA. The CDR3 loop is CASSLVRTVNSPLHF. The CDR3 nucleotides are TGTGCCAGCAGCTTAGTTCGGACAGTCAATTCACCCCTCCACTTT.